This TCR beta chain was sequenced in a study of brain T cells in children with intractable seizures. Whole-study results and caveats: Patients' HCMV serostatus was unknown; virus specificity rests on CDR3 similarity alone.

The CDR3 loop spans 18 amino acids. Trimming at V came to 4 bases and at J to 6 bases, leaving 12 bases not matched to a gene. The germline V gene encodes CDR1 SGHVS and CDR2 FQNEAQ. As concerns this clone: The antigen is unknown.

Sequencing used immunoSEQ multiplex PCR; TCRdb keeps in-frame clones, though not all of them. In the table there are some 80,000 clones, around nine tenths of which are singletons. The sequence was obtained from a girl aged 2 to 9 with Rasmussen encephalitis and intractable seizures. The chain is built from TRBV7-8 and TRBJ1-4, with 12 bases fitting TRBD1. The specimen comprised peripheral blood, sampled at surgery. The chain's CDR3 is CASSSRDRGPITDEKLFF. CDR3 nucleotides: TGTGCCAGCAGCTCCCGGGACAGGGGGCCCATTACGGATGAAAAACTGTTTTTT.